The 15 T cell receptor beta chains below were found in one sample sequenced in a study of T cells of healthy individuals. One entry per CDR3 protein, called by TCRdb with MiXCR from the 5' RACE reads. In the table there are approximately 58,000 distinct CDR3 sequences, 14% to 15% of which are singletons. These receptors originate from a human donor in good health.

The chain is built from TRBV29-1 and TRBJ2-2; no definite D call. Germline V gives CDR1 SQVTM, CDR2 ANQGSEA. The CDR3 consists of 13 residues. V lost 3 bases and J 1 base, leaving 6 bases between the germline ends. The CDR3 DNA reads as TGCAGCGTTGATAAGGGGAACACCGGGGAGCTGTTTTTT. Encoded protein: CSVDKGNTGELFF.

This rearrangement joins TRBV4-1 to TRBJ2-5; D possibly corresponds to TRBD2 (6 bases). The V gene's germline CDR1 is MGHRA and CDR2 YSYEKL. The CDR3 is 16 residues long. With 0 bases removed from V and 0 bases from J, the gap between germline ends came to 11 bases. This CDR3 reads CASSQDSGVNQETQYF. CDR3 bases: TGCGCCAGCAGCCAAGATAGCGGTGTAAACCAAGAGACCCAGTACTTC.

This clonotype was recorded at least ten times. J is TRBJ2-1 and V is TRBV7-2; D possibly corresponds to TRBD1 (5 bases). Trimming took 2 bases from V and 3 from J, leaving 11 bases between them. CDR1 and CDR2 (germline): SGHTA, FQGNSA. This CDR3 spans 15 amino acids. CDR3 in amino acids: CASSLTGSYYNEQFF. The CDR3 nucleotides read TGTGCCAGCAGCTTAACAGGCTCATACTACAATGAGCAGTTCTTC.

CDR3 nucleotides: TGTGCCAGCAGGAGCGTTGCGTCTGGGGCCAACGTCCTGACTTTC. Protein sequence: CASRSVASGANVLTF. The chain links TRBV6-6 to TRBJ2-6; D is ambiguous. CDR3 size: 15 residues. V was clipped by 6 bases and J by 1 base, with 10 bases between them. Germline V gives CDR1 MNHNY, CDR2 SVGAGI (reference sequence).

This clonotype was detected many times. This chain links TRBV5-1 with TRBJ1-1, with D tentatively TRBD1 (6 bases). The V and J ends lost 0 bases and 6 bases respectively, with 9 bases between them. The length of the CDR3 is 13 residues. The germline gives CDR1 SGHRS, CDR2 YFSETQ. CDR3 region: CASSLAGEAEAFF. The DNA for the CDR3 is TGCGCCAGCAGCTTGGCAGGGGAAGCTGAAGCTTTCTTT.

This clonotype is deemed medium-sized. The chain employs TRBV12-3 or TRBV12-4 and TRBJ2-5; no clear D gene. V lost 3 bases, J lost 5 bases, and 4 bases lay in between. The length of the CDR3 is 11 residues. The CDR3 loop is CASSFRETQYF. The DNA of the CDR3 is TGTGCCAGCAGTTTCCGGGAGACCCAGTACTTC.

This clonotype has a count of ten or more. V usage is TRBV7-8 and J usage is TRBJ1-1; a possible D gene is TRBD1 (5 bases). V lost 4 bases to trimming and J lost 0 bases, with 21 bases between them. Germline CDR1 is SGHVS and CDR2 is FQNEAQ. The CDR3 runs 18 residues. CDR3 coding DNA: TGTGCCAGCAGCTCCATGGGGGGGGACTATTGGATGAACACTGAAGCTTTCTTT. Its protein is CASSSMGGDYWMNTEAFF.

In its sample, this clonotype was seen a few times. The chain employs TRBV7-2 and TRBJ2-5; TRBD2 agrees at 8 bases. The V and J ends lost 3 bases and 3 bases, in that order; junction bases with no gene match: 3. CDR1 is SGHTA and CDR2 is FQGNSA in the germline V gene. The CDR3 is made up of 14 amino acids. CDR3 DNA sequence: TGTGCCAGCAGCTTTACGGGGGGGGAAGAGACCCAGTACTTC. This translates into CASSFTGGEETQYF.

This clonotype was recorded at least ten times. The V and J genes are TRBV20-1 and TRBJ1-2; 7 bases line up with TRBD1. With 4 bases clipped from V and 3 bases from J, the junction kept 2 bases outside the gene matches. The CDR3 spans 12 residues. Germline V gives CDR1 DFQATT, CDR2 SNEGSKA (reference sequence). CDR3 sequence (DNA): TGCAGTGCTACGGGGACAGACTATGGCTACACCTTC. Translating it yields CSATGTDYGYTF.

This clonotype has a count of ten or more. The chain joins TRBV7-2 to TRBJ1-1, with D perhaps matching TRBD1 (5 bases). This CDR3 comprises 14 residues. V was trimmed by 2 bases and J by 5 bases, leaving 12 bases between them. Germline-derived CDR1 and CDR2 are SGHTA and FQGNSA. The CDR3: CASSLPRDGTEAFF. As DNA, the CDR3 is TGTGCCAGCAGCTTACCCAGGGATGGAACTGAAGCTTTCTTT.

This clonotype was counted at least ten times. The J gene is TRBJ2-3, the V gene TRBV19; D gene ambiguous. Trimming removed 3 bases at V and 4 bases at J, with 8 bases between. There are 13 residues in the CDR3. The germline CDR1 and CDR2 sequences are LNHDA and SQIVND (reference sequence). CDR3: CASSILGADTQYF. Written as DNA, the CDR3 is TGTGCCAGTAGTATCCTCGGTGCAGATACGCAGTATTTT.

This clonotype was counted only a few times. DNA of the CDR3: TGCAGCCTCGGGCCCACGTGGGAGACCCAGTACTTC. Protein product: CSLGPTWETQYF. The chain recombines TRBV29-1 with TRBJ2-5, with D hard to call. V was pared by 8 bases and J by 5 bases, with 15 bases between. The CDR3 consists of 12 residues. Germline V CDR1 and CDR2: SQVTM, ANQGSEA.

This sequence joins TRBV2 and TRBJ1-1; TRBD1 matches at 8 bases. There are 12 residues in the CDR3. After removal of 7 bases from V and 6 bases from J, the junction contained 4 bases not matched to a gene. Germline V gene lookup returns CDR1 SNHLY and CDR2 FYNNEI. CDR3 coding DNA: TGTGCCAGCAAACTACAGGGGGCTGAAGCTTTCTTT. The encoded protein is CASKLQGAEAFF.

This clonotype was observed many times. The rearrangement uses TRBV29-1 and TRBJ2-1, with TRBD1 identical over 9 bases. This CDR3 comprises 12 residues. The V and J ends lost 7 bases and 8 bases, in that order; junction bases with no gene match: 6. CDR1 and CDR2 from the germline V gene are SQVTM and ANQGSEA. The CDR3 DNA reads TGCAGCGGGCACAGGGGGCAAGATGAGCAGTTCTTC. Protein: CSGHRGQDEQFF.

This clonotype has at least ten counts. The chain employs TRBV15 and TRBJ2-5, with D uncertain. The CDR3 extends over 11 amino acids. Germline V gene sequence: CDR1 LNHNV, CDR2 YYDKDF (reference sequence). Trimming left V 5 bases short and J 3 bases short, with 4 bases between. The CDR3 spells CATSFKETQYF. The CDR3, as DNA: TGTGCCACCAGCTTTAAAGAGACCCAGTACTTC.